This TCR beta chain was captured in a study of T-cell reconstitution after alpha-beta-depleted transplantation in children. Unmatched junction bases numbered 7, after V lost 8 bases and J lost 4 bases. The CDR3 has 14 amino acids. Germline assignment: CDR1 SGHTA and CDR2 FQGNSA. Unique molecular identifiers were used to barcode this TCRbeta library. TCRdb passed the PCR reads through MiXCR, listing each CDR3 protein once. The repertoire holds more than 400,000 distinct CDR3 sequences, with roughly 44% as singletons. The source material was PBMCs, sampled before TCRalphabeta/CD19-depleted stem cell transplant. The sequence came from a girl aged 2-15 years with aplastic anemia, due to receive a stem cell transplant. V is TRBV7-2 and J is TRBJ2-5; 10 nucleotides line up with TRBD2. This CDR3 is CASSWSGRGETQYF. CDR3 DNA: TGTGCCAGCTCGTGGAGCGGGAGGGGAGAGACCCAGTACTTC.